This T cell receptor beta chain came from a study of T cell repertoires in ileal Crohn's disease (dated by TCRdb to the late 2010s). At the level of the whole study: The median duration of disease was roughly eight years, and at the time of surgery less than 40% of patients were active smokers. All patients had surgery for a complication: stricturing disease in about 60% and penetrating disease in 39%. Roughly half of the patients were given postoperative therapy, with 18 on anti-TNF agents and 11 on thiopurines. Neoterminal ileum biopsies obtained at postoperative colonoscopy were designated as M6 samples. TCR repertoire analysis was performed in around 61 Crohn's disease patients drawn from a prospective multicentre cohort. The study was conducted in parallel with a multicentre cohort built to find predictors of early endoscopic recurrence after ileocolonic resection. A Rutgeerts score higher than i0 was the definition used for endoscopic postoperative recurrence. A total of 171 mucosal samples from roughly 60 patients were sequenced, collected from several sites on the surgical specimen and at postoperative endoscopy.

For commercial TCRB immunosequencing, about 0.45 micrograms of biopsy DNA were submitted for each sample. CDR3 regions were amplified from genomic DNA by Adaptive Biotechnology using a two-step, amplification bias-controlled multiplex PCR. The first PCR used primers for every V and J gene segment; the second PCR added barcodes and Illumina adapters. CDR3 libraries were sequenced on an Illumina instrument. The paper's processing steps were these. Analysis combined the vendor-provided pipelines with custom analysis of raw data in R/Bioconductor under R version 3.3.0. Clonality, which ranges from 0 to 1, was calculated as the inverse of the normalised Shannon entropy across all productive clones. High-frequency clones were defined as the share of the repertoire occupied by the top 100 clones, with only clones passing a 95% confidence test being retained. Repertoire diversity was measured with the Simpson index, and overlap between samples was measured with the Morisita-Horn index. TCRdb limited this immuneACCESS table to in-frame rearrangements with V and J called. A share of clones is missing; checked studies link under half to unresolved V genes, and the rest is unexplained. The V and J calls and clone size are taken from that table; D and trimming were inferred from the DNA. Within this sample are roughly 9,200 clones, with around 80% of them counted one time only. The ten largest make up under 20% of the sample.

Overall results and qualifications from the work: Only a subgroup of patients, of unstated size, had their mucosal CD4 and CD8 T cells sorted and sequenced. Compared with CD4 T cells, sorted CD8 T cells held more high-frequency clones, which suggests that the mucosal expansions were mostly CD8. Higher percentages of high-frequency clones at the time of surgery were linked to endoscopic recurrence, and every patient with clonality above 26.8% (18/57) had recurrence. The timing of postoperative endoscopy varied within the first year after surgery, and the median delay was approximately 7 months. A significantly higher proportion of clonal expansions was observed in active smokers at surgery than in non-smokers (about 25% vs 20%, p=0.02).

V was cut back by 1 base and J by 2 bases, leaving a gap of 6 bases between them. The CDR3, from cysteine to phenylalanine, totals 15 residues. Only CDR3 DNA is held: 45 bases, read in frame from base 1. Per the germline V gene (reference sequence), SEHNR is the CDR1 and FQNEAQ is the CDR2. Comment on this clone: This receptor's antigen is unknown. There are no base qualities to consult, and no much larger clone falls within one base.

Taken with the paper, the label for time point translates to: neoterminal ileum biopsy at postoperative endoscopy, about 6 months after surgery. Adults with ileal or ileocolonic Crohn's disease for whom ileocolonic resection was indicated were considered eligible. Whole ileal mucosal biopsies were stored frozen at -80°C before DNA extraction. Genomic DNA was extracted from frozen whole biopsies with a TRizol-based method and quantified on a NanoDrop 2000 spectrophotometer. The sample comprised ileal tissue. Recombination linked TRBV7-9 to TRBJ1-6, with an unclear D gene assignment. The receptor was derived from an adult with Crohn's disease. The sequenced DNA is TGTGCCAGCAGCTTAGACAGCCCCTATAATTCACCCCTCCACTTT. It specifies CASSLDSPYNSPLHF. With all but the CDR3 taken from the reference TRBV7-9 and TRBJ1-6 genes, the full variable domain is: DTGVSQNPRHKITKRGQNVTFRCDPISEHNRLYWYRQTLGQGPEFLTYFQNEAQLEKSRLLSDRFSAERPKGSFSTLEIQRTEQGDSAMYLCASSLDSPYNSPLHFGNGTRLTVT.